This T cell receptor beta chain was identified during a study of blood T cell repertoires in COVID-19. Study summary: The United States, Italy and Spain supplied acute and convalescent COVID-19 samples. T cells, B-cell-depleted T cells, or PBMCs provided the cDNA or gDNA that served as material.

This clone was seen just once. Authors' processing steps: Amplification of reference gene primers provided the estimated nucleated cell counts. Assay: immunoSEQ multiplex PCR; the TCRdb copy retains only in-frame clones and omits some. V and J calls and clone size come straight from that table; D and trimming were deduced from the DNA. The sample yields tens of thousands of clones, about 85% seen once. The CDR3 is 15 residues long. Sequences were obtained from peripheral blood. The chain carries TRBV21-1 and TRBJ2-5; the table's D call TRBD2 went unverified against the DNA. TRBV21-1 is a recognized pseudogene. The source is a human donor in a cohort sampled during active COVID-19. The CDR3 loop reads CASKRTSGLQETQYF. The CDR3 DNA follows: TGTGCCAGCAAACGGACTAGCGGACTCCAAGAGACCCAGTACTTC.